Described below is a single T cell receptor (beta chain) sequence and its context. This clone has just one count. Its target antigen remains unknown. It has no much larger one-base neighbor in the sample; base qualities were not kept. The record originates from a study of cytotoxic CD8 clonotypes in ibrutinib-treated CLL (dated by TCRdb to the early 2020s). For the study in its entirety: The cohort was composed of ten to eleven relapsed/refractory and approximately 14 treatment-naive patients; IGHV unmutated status was identified in about 17 patients. Responses were partial in roughly 24 patients and complete in 2; after median around 66 months follow-up, some 15 stayed in remission and some twelve progressed. Response samples were taken after a median of approximately 13 months on treatment, ranging from roughly 6 to 36 months. On average, each sample yielded around 270,000 productive templates and about 100,000 productive rearrangements. Longitudinal samples were obtainable from about 30% of the 86 participants in the trial. Cryopreserved peripheral blood mononuclear cells were obtained prior to treatment, at the time of response, and at either disease progression or sustained remission. All remission and progressive disease samples were collected while patients were still receiving ibrutinib. The paper as a whole reports these results and caveats: Public clonotypes were rare and either shrank or stayed stable during treatment, and the rise in clonality at ibrutinib response reflected expansion of private clonotypes. Clonality rose at ibrutinib response, remained stable during sustained remission, and dropped back toward baseline at progression. Sampling times were not matched between patients in sustained remission and patients whose disease was progressing, and lymph node repertoires were not examined. Baseline clonality exceeded that of age-matched healthy donors and correlated strongly with circulating CD8+ T-cell counts.

Each clonotype received, on average, approximately 9.9x coverage in deep resolution sequencing performed on a MiSeq, where the target depth lay between 1 in 1 million and 1 in 200,000 T cells. The immunoSEQ hsTCRB Kit was used to generate the TCR beta libraries. The paper's data handling went like this. The data were analyzed with ImmunoSEQ Analyzer and ImmunoSEQ Data Assistant, and V, D and J gene assignments followed IMGT definitions. Clonality, which ranges from 0 to 1, was calculated by subtracting the normalized Shannon entropy of productive rearrangement frequencies from one. Only overrepresented clonotypes making up at least 0.05% of the repertoire of each patient were included in the public clonotype analysis. Roughly 13 age-matched healthy donor repertoires from immuneACCESS served as clonality controls. The table was pulled from immuneACCESS by TCRdb, which kept in-frame rearrangements only. Such tables lose some clones; where checked, under half of the loss comes from unresolved V genes, and the rest has no known cause. That table supplies the V and J calls and clone size; D and trimming were determined from the DNA. The sample data list around 150,000 clones, and 70% to 90% of these were observed just once. 6% to 9.5% of the sample comes from the top ten.

V lost 7 bases and J lost 0 bases; the stretch between them is 18 bases long. Reading from cysteine to phenylalanine, the CDR3 counts 16 amino acids. The only DNA kept is the CDR3, 48 bases in frame from the first base. CDR1 WNHNN and CDR2 SYGVQD were looked up in the germline V gene (reference sequence). Roughly 2 micrograms of genomic DNA were extracted from cryopreserved PBMCs for TCR beta library preparation. Longitudinal blood samples from CLL patients receiving ibrutinib monotherapy were subjected to high-throughput TCR beta sequencing. The patients took part in an open-label, single-center phase 2 trial of ibrutinib monotherapy.

Sample: PBMCs, taken after 36 months of ibrutinib treatment. The V and J segments used are TRBV10-1 and TRBJ1-1; a tentative D call is TRBD1 (5 bases match). The clonotype was recovered from a human donor with chronic lymphocytic leukemia. The CDR3: CASKKLFDSMNTEAFF. DNA sequence: TGCGCCAGCAAAAAACTTTTCGACAGCATGAACACTGAAGCTTTCTTT.